This T cell receptor (beta chain) originates from a study of cytotoxic CD8 clonotypes in ibrutinib-treated CLL. About the study: IGHV unmutated 17; relapsed/refractory 11; treatment-naive about 14.

Study observations and caveats: Public clonotypes, found uncommonly, either contracted or stayed stable on treatment.

A 1 in 200,000 to 1 in 1 million T cell depth was the sequencing target. The method was immunoSEQ multiplex PCR; TCRdb's version includes in-frame clones alone and lacks a portion of them. Of around 130,000 clones listed, 84% are singletons. As concerns this clone: Its antigen is undetermined.

Germline loops: CDR1 MNHEY, CDR2 SMNVEV (reference sequence). The CDR3 has 17 residues. Trimming left V 2 bases short and J 5 bases short, with 16 bases between. This chain connects TRBV27 to TRBJ1-6; weak D call: TRBD1 (5 bases). This TCR derives from a human donor with chronic lymphocytic leukemia. Sequencing used PBMCs, obtained after 24 months of ibrutinib treatment. In DNA, the CDR3 is TGTGCCAGCAGTTTAGGGGGTTCAGGGTTTAATAATTCACCCCTCCACTTT. Translating it yields CASSLGGSGFNNSPLHF.